These T cell receptor beta chains were read from a single sample in a study of cytomegalovirus exposure and HLA in healthy donors. Sequencing was performed with immunoSEQ multiplex PCR; in TCRdb, only in-frame clones are kept and a portion is missing. The data hold roughly 60,000 clones, with around 70% observed a single time. Specimen: PBMCs. These receptors all come from a woman aged 60 to 75 in good health and CMV-seropositive. Each CDR3 is given without its conserved first and last residue. The order of the fields is V gene, J gene, CDR3 protein.

TRBV6-5	TRBJ1-2	ASSEQGGGRGYT
TRBV6-6	TRBJ1-5	ASSYSGQYNQPQH
TRBV27	TRBJ1-2	ASSLYKQGALNYGYT
TRBV7-2	TRBJ2-5	ASSRRRTSGQETQY
TRBV4-1	TRBJ1-2	ASSQATDNYGYT
TRBV28	TRBJ1-1	ASSPDRPLNTEAF
TRBV7-8	TRBJ1-1	ASNPGAGNTEAF
TRBV7-2	TRBJ1-2	ASSLVFRGDYGYT
TRBV10-3	TRBJ2-7	AISEAGTGNIAYEQY
TRBV2	TRBJ2-7	ASSEGHPYEQY
TRBV5-1	TRBJ1-1	ASSLAPQGSNTEAF
TRBV7-9	TRBJ2-1	ASGLTWGLYNEQF
TRBV6-4	TRBJ1-1	ASTLNPPGREPNTEAF
TRBV6-1	TRBJ2-1	ASSADGGHSYNEQF
TRBV10-3	TRBJ1-2	AISDPGQRYGYT
TRBV4-3	TRBJ1-2	ASSQERGGWGYT
TRBV5-1	TRBJ2-3	ASSSSGDLDTQY
TRBV7-9	TRBJ1-5	ASSLGQGWGNQPQH
TRBV7-2	TRBJ2-2	ASSPGQFTGELF
TRBV19	TRBJ2-2	ASTEGGFYGTGELF
TRBV5-6	TRBJ2-5	ASSFGGETQY
TRBV18	TRBJ1-1	ASSPGPGGTEAF
TRBV2	TRBJ1-1	ASSETDRVGTEAF
TRBV4-3	TRBJ2-2	ASSQHGTTNTGELF
TRBV27	TRBJ1-2	ASSLSYGWAYGYT
TRBV6-1	TRBJ2-7	ASNVDRGSYEQY
TRBV11-2	TRBJ2-7	ASSLVPGIDEQY
TRBV6-5	TRBJ1-6	ASSYSQGQSPLH
TRBV4-3	TRBJ1-4	ASSQDPYGGRTNEKLF
TRBV20-1	TRBJ2-3	SGYSPDTQY
TRBV6-1	TRBJ1-5	ASSEGLSNQPQH
TRBV7-9	TRBJ1-4	ASSSGREATNEKLF
TRBV7-2	TRBJ2-3	ASTPVDWREGTQY
TRBV4-3	TRBJ1-1	ASSQDLQGGPEAF
TRBV15	TRBJ1-1	ATSTGQGMNTEAF
TRBV5-1	TRBJ2-1	ASSLDPSGGAFIEQF
TRBV5-1	TRBJ1-2	ASSSDSNYGYT
TRBV4-1	TRBJ2-2	ASSQFFTLAGASNTGELF
TRBV6-5	TRBJ1-6	ASSLTGSFNSPLH
TRBV9	TRBJ2-2	ASSDRQFSLAAGSGTGELF
TRBV13	TRBJ1-1	ASRVRGGMNTEAF
TRBV5-6	TRBJ2-6	ASSLVGAAAGANVLT
TRBV19	TRBJ1-5	ASSRTGQINQPQH
TRBV30	TRBJ1-6	AWSGQGYSPLH
TRBV5-1	TRBJ2-3	ASSAGTGGRDTQY
TRBV19	TRBJ1-1	ASSIVGSQAAF
TRBV19	TRBJ2-7	ASQGQGTYEQY
TRBV5-1	TRBJ2-7	ASSYEVGGTYEQY
TRBV25-1	TRBJ2-5	ASSESFGLALQETQY
TRBV4-1	TRBJ2-5	ASSLRTGLRETQY
TRBV6-5	TRBJ1-2	ASSPGVWGYT